This TCR beta chain was documented in a study of cytotoxic CD8 clonotypes in ibrutinib-treated CLL. Study as a whole: Response sampling came at median approximately a year of treatment, ranging roughly 6 to 36 months.

A remark on this clone: The antigen remains undetermined.

The V gene's germline CDR1 is MNHNS and CDR2 SASEGT. CDR3 length: 12 amino acids. Trimming removed 5 bases at V and 5 bases at J, with 7 bases between. General study results and limits: A difference in sampling times existed between sustained-remission and progressing patients. Clonality was elevated at ibrutinib response and had returned toward baseline at progression. Private clonotypes, not public ones, expanded at ibrutinib response.

Profiled with immunoSEQ multiplex PCR; TCRdb holds only in-frame clones, not every one. This sample has under 300,000 clones; 60% to 75% occur once, and the top ten carry over 15%. This specimen consisted of PBMCs, obtained after 24 months of ibrutinib treatment. This chain uses TRBV6-1 with TRBJ2-1; the D is unclear. This sequence originates from a human donor with chronic lymphocytic leukemia. DNA of the CDR3: TGTGCCAGCAGTCCCCTCGACAATGAGCAGTTCTTC. Translated: CASSPLDNEQFF.